This T cell receptor (beta chain) was retrieved from a study of technical replicates of blood from a few donors. Sequenced by immunoSEQ multiplex PCR; TCRdb stores in-frame clones only, minus some. This table has over 70,000 clones, 95% appearing once. Per the germline V gene, CDR1 is GTSNPN and CDR2 is SVGIG (reference sequence). CDR3 length equals 14 residues. V lost 3 bases, J lost 2 bases, and 6 bases stayed unmatched. The receptor's source is a human donor in good health. The chain couples TRBV30 to TRBJ2-5, with 7 bases lining up with TRBD2. The material sequenced was T cells isolated from PBMCs. The chain's CDR3 is CAWRGGLTQETQYF. Written as DNA, the CDR3 is TGTGCCTGGAGGGGGGGACTAACGCAAGAGACCCAGTACTTC.